The 7 T cell receptor beta chains below were found in one sample sequenced in a study of T-cell memory formation after mild COVID-19. TCRdb reanalysed the 5' RACE reads using MiXCR and keeps one entry per CDR3 protein. The sample consists of more than 350,000 distinct CDR3 sequences, roughly 21% of them appearing once. Material for sequencing was PBMCs or a T cell subset sorted from them (not recorded which). The receptors shown here come from an adult woman who had mild COVID-19 (a few samples of this study predate the infection). Cell type and time point are not known.

This clonotype was found a few times. The rearrangement links TRBV4-1 to TRBJ1-6, with D possibly being TRBD1 (5 bases). With 2 bases removed from V and 7 bases from J, the gap between germline ends came to 15 bases. Germline V CDR1 and CDR2: MGHRA, YSYEKL. There are 16 residues in the CDR3. As DNA, the CDR3 is TGCGCCAGCAGCCAACGGGAGGGGTCCTTGAATTCACCCCTCCACTTT. This codes for CASSQREGSLNSPLHF.

The gene calls are TRBV7-9 and TRBJ2-1; 7 nucleotides match TRBD2. This CDR3 contains 13 residues. V lost 0 bases, J lost 9 bases, and 2 bases stayed unmatched. Germline-derived CDR1 and CDR2 are SEHNR and FQNEAQ (reference sequence). CDR3 DNA sequence: TGTGCCAGCAGCTTAGCAGGGACTACTGAGCAGTTCTTC. Its protein is CASSLAGTTEQFF.

This chain connects TRBV20-1 to TRBJ2-6; D is perhaps TRBD1 (5 bases). V lost 6 bases and J 4 bases, leaving 13 bases between the germline ends. The germline CDR1 and CDR2 sequences are DFQATT and SNEGSKA (reference sequence). This CDR3 region has 14 residues. The CDR3 coding sequence is TGCAGTGCCACCAGACAGAGCGGGGCCAACGTCCTGACTTTC. This gives the protein CSATRQSGANVLTF.

J is TRBJ1-5 and V is TRBV6-2 or TRBV6-3; tentatively, D is TRBD1 (6 bases). CDR3 length: 15 amino acids. Germline CDR1 is MNHEY and CDR2 is SVGEGT. V shed 4 bases and J shed 3 bases, with 13 bases lying between them. The CDR3 bases are TGTGCCAGCAGTTTTTACGGGGGCGTCAATCAGCCCCAGCATTTT. Its translation: CASSFYGGVNQPQHF.

This clonotype was counted between two and nine times. The V call is TRBV5-1, the J call TRBJ2-1; 7 bases line up with TRBD2. Germline V CDR1 and CDR2: SGHRS, YFSETQ. J was trimmed by 1 base and V by 0 bases; bases with no gene match: 4. CDR3 length equals 16 residues. CDR3 sequence reads: CASSLDLAASYNEQFF. Written as DNA, the CDR3 is TGCGCCAGCAGCTTGGACCTAGCGGCATCCTACAATGAGCAGTTCTTC.

This clonotype was picked up a small number of times. J is TRBJ2-5 and V is TRBV27; 15 bases are a match to TRBD2. Germline lookup yields CDR1 MNHEY and CDR2 SMNVEV (reference sequence). After removal of 5 bases from V and 5 bases from J, the junction contained 6 bases not matched to a gene. CDR3 length equals 16 residues. The DNA for the CDR3 is TGTGCCAGCAGTAGATCCGGGACTAGCGGGAGGGAGACCCAGTACTTC. This codes for CASSRSGTSGRETQYF.

This clonotype has just a few counts. The chain links TRBV29-1 to TRBJ2-5; 9 bases match TRBD2. V was pared by 7 bases and J by 4 bases, with 1 base of the junction left unmatched. This CDR3 region has 11 residues. Germline V gene lookup returns CDR1 SQVTM and CDR2 ANQGSEA. The CDR3 DNA reads TGCAGCGGCGGGGGGGGAGAGACCCAGTACTTC. It translates to CSGGGGETQYF.